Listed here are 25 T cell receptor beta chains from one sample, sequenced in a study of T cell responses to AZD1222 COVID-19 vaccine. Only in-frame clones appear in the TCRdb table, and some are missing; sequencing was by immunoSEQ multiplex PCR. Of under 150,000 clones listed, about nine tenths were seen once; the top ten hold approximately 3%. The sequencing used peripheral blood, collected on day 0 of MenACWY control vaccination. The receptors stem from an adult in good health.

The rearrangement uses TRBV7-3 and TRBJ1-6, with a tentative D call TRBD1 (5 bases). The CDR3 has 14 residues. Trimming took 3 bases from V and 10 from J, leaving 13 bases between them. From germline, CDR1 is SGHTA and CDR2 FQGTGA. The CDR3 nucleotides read TGTGCCAGCAGCTTGGGGGTATCAGGGTCACCCCTCCACTTT. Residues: CASSLGVSGSPLHF.

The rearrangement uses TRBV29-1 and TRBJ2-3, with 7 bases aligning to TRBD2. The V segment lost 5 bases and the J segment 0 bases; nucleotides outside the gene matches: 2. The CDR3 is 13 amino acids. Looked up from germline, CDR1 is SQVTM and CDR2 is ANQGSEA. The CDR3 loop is CSVSGGSTDTQYF. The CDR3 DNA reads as TGCAGCGTTTCGGGAGGTAGCACAGATACGCAGTATTTT.

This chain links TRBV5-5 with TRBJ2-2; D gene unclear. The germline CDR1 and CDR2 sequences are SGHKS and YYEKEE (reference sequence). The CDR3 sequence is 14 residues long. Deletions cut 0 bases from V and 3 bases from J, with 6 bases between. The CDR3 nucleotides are TGTGCCAGCAGCTTGGAAGGACACACCGGGGAGCTGTTTTTT. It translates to CASSLEGHTGELFF.

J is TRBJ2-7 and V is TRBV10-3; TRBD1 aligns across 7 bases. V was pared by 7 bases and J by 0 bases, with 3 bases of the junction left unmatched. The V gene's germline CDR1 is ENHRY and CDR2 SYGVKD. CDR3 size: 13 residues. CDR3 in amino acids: CAIKGGPSYEQYF. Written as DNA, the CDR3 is TGTGCCATCAAAGGGGGCCCCTCCTACGAGCAGTACTTC.

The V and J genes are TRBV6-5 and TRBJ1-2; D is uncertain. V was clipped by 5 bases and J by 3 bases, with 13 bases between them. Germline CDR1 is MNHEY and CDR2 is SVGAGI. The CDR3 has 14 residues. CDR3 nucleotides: TGTGCCAGCAGTCCTGCCCCTAGCTACTATGGCTACACCTTC. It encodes CASSPAPSYYGYTF.

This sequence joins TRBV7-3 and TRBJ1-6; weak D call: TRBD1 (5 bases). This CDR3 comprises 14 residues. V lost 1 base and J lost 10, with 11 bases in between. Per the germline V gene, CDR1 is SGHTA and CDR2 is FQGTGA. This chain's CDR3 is CASSLRGANSPLHF. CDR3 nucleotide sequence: TGTGCCAGCAGCTTAAGAGGGGCTAACTCACCCCTCCACTTT.

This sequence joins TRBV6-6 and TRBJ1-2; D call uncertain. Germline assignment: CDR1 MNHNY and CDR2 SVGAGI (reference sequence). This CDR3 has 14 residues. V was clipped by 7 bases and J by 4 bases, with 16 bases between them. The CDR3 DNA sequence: TGTGCCAGCACCTCAGACATCTTGGGCTATGGCTACACCTTC. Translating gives CASTSDILGYGYTF.

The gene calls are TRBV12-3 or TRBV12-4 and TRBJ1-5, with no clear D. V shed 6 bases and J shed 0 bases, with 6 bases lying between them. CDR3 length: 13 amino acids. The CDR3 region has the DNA TGTGCCAGCAGGGGGTATAGCAATCAGCCCCAGCATTTT. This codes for CASRGYSNQPQHF.

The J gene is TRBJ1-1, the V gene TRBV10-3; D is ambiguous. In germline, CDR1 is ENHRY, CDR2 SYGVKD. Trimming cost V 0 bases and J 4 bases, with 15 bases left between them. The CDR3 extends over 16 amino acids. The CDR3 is CAISESMSGLGTEAFF. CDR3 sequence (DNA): TGTGCCATCAGTGAGTCGATGTCCGGTTTAGGCACTGAAGCTTTCTTT.

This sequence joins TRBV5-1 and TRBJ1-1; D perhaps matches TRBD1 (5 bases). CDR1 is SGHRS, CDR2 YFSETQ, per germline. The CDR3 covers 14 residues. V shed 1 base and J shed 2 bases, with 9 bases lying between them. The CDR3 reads CASSLRQTNTEAFF. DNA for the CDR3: TGCGCCAGCAGCTTGAGACAGACAAACACTGAAGCTTTCTTT.

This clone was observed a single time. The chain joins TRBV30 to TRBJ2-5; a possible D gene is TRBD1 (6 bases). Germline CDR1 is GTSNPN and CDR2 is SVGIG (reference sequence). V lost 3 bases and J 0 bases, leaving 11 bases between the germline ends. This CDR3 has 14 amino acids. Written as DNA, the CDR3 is TGTGCCTGGAGGGGTCGGGACAACCAAGAGACCCAGTACTTC. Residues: CAWRGRDNQETQYF.

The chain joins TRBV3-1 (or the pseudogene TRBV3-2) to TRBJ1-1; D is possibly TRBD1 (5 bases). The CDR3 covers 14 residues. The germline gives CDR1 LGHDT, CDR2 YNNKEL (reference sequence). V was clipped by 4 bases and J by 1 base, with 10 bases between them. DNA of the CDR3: TGTGCCAGCAGCCCACCTGGGGGGAACACTGAAGCTTTCTTT. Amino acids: CASSPPGGNTEAFF.

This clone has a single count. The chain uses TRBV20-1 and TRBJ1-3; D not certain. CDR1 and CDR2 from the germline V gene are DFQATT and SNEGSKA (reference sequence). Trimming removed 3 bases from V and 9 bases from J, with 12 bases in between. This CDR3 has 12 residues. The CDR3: CSASLGWPTIYF. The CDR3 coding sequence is TGCAGTGCTAGTTTAGGTTGGCCCACCATATATTTT.

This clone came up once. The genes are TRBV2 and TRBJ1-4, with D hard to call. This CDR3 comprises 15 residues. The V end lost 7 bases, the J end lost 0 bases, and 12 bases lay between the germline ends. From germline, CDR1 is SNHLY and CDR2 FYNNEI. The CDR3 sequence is CASNLMGSTNEKLFF. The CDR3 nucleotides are TGTGCCAGCAACCTAATGGGCTCAACTAATGAAAAACTGTTTTTT.

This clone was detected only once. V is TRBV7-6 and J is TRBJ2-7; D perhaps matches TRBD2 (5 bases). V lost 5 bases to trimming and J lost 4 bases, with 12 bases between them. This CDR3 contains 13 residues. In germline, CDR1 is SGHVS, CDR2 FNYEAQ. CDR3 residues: CASSPQRTYEQYF. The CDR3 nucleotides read TGTGCCAGCAGCCCACAGCGGACGTACGAGCAGTACTTC.

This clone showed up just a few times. The DNA of the CDR3 is TGCGCCAGCAGTGTATCGCCAGGGGGGAACACTGAAGCTTTCTTT. Translated: CASSVSPGGNTEAFF. The chain is built from TRBV10-1 and TRBJ1-1, with 7 bases aligning to TRBD1. The J segment lost 1 base and the V segment lost 4 bases, leaving 6 bases of the junction unmatched. This CDR3 has 15 amino acids. The germline V gene encodes CDR1 WNHNN and CDR2 SYGVQD (reference sequence).

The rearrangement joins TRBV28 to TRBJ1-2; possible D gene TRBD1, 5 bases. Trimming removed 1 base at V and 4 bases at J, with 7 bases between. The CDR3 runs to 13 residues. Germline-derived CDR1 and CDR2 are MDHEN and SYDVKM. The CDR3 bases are TGTGCCAGCAGTTTATCGGGGGGCTATGGCTACACCTTC. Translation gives CASSLSGGYGYTF.

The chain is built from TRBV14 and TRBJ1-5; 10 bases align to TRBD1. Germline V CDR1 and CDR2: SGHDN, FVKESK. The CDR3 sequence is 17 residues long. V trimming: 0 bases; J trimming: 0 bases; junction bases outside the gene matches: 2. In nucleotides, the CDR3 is TGTGCCAGCAGCCAAGAAGGGACAGGGGTTAGCAATCAGCCCCAGCATTTT. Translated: CASSQEGTGVSNQPQHF.

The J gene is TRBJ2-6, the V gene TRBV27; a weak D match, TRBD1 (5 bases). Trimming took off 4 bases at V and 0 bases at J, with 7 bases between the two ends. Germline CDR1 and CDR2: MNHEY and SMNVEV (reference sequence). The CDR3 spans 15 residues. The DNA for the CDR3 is TGTGCCAGCAGTTACAGGAGCTCTGGGGCCAACGTCCTGACTTTC. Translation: CASSYRSSGANVLTF.

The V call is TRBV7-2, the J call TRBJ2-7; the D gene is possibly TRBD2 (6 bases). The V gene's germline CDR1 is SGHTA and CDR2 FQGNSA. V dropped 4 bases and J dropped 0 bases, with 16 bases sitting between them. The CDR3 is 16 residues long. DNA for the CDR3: TGTGCCAGCAGCTCGCGGGACGGACTCAGCTCCTACGAGCAGTACTTC. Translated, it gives CASSSRDGLSSYEQYF.

Here the CDR3 reads CATPGAYPGDTQYF. The CDR3 DNA reads TGTGCCACCCCCGGGGCCTATCCTGGAGATACGCAGTATTTT. The gene calls are TRBV24-1 and TRBJ2-3; D is perhaps TRBD1 or TRBD2 (5 bases each). The CDR3 covers 14 residues. Trimming cost V 9 bases and J 5 bases, with 17 bases left between them. Germline V gene sequence: CDR1 KGHDR, CDR2 SFDVKD.

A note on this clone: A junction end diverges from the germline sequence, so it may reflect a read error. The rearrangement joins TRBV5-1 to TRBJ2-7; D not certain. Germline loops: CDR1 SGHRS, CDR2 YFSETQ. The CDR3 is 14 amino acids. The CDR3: CASSLAGFSNEQYF. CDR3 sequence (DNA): TGCGCCAGCAGCTTGGCCGGGTTCTCCAACGAGCAGTACTTC. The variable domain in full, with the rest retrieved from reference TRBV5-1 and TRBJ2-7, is KAGVTQTPRYLIKTRGQQVTLSCSPISGHRSVSWYQQTPGQGLQFLFEYFSETQRNKGNFPGRFSGRQFSNSRSEMNVSTLELGDSALYLCASSLAGFSNEQYFGPGTRLTVT.

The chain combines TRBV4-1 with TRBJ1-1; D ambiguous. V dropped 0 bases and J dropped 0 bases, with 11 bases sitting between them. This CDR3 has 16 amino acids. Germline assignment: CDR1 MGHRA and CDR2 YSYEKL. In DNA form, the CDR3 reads TGCGCCAGCAGCCAAGAGTCGCGACGGATGAACACTGAAGCTTTCTTT. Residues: CASSQESRRMNTEAFF.

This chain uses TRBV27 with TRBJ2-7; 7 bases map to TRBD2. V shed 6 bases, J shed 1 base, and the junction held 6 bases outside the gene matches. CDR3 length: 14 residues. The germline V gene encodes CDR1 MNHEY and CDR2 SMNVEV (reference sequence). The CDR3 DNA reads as TGTGCCAGCAGGAAAGGGACTACATCCTACGAGCAGTACTTC. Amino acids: CASRKGTTSYEQYF.

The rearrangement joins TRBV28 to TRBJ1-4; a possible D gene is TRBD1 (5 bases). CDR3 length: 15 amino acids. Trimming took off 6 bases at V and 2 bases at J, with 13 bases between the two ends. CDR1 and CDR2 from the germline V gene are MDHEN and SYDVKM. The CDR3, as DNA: TGTGCCAGCAGCCCCGCGGCAGGGACTAATGAAAAACTGTTTTTT. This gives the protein CASSPAAGTNEKLFF.